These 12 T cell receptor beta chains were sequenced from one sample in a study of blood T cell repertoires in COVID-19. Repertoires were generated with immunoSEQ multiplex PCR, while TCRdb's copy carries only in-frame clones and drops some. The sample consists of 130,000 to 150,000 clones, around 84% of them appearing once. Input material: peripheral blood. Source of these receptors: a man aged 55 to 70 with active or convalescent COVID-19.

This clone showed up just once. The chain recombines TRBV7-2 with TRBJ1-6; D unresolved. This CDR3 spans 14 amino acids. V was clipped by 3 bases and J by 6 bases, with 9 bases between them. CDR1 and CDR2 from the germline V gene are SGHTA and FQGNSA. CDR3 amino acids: CASSLAGFNSPLHF. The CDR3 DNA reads TGTGCCAGCAGCTTGGCAGGCTTTAATTCACCCCTCCACTTT.

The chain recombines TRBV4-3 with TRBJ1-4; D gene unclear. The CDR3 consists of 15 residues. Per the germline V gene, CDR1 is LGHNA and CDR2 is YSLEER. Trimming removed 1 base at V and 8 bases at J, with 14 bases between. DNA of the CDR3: TGCGCCAGCAGCCAAGCCCTGCCTTACGGGGAAAAACTGTTTTTT. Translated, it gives CASSQALPYGEKLFF.

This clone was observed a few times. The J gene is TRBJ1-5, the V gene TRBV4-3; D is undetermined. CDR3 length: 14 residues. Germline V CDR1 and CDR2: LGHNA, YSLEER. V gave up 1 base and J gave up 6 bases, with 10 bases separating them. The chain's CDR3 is CASSQGEVRQPQHF. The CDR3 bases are TGCGCCAGCAGCCAAGGGGAGGTACGTCAGCCCCAGCATTTT.

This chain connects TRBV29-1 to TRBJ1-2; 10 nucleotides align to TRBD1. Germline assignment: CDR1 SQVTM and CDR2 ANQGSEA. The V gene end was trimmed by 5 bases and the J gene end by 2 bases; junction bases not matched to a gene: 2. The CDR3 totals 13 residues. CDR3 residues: CSVWDRGNYGYTF. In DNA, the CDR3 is TGCAGCGTTTGGGACAGGGGCAACTATGGCTACACCTTC.

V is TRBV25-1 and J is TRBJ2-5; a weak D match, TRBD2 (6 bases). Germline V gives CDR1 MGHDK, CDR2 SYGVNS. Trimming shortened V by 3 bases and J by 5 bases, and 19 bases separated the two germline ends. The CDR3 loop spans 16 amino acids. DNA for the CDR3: TGTGCCAGCAGTGAGGTTAATAGGGACGGGAGCGAGACCCAGTACTTC. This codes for CASSEVNRDGSETQYF. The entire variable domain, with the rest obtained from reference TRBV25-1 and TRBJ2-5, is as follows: EADIYQTPRYLVIGTGKKITLECSQTMGHDKMYWYQQDPGMELHLIHYSYGVNSTEKGDLSSESTVSRIRTEHFPLTLESARPSHTSQYLCASSEVNRDGSETQYFGPGTRLLVL.

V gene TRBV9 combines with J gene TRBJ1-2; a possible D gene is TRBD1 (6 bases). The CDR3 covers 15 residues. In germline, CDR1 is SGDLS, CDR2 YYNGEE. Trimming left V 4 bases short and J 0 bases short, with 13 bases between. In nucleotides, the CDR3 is TGTGCCAGCAGCTCCGGGACACCCTCTAACTATGGCTACACCTTC. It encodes CASSSGTPSNYGYTF.

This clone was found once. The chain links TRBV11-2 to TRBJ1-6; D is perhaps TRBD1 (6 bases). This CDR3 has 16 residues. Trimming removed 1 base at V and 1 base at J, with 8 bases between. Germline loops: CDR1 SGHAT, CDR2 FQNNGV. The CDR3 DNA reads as TGTGCCAGCAGCTTAGTTCAGGGGTCCTATAATTCACCCCTCCACTTT. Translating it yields CASSLVQGSYNSPLHF.

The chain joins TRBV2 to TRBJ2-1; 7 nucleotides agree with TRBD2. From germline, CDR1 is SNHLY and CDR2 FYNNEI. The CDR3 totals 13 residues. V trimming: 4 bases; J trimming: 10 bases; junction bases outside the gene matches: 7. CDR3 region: CASSAVREGEQFF. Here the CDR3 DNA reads TGTGCCAGCAGTGCGGTCAGGGAGGGGGAGCAGTTCTTC.

In nucleotides, the CDR3 is TGTGCCTGGAGTGTCATGAACACTGAAGCTTTCTTT. Amino acid sequence: CAWSVMNTEAFF. This chain uses TRBV30 with TRBJ1-1, with no clear D. This CDR3 spans 12 amino acids. The germline V gene encodes CDR1 GTSNPN and CDR2 SVGIG (reference sequence). Trimming stripped 0 bases from V and 0 bases from J, with 2 bases between.

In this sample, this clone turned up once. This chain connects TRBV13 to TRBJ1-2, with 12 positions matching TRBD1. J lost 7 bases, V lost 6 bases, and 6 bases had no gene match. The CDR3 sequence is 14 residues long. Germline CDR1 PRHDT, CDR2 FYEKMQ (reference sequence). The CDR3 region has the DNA TGTGCCAGCAGTTCGGGACAGGGGGCTGGTGGCTACACCTTC. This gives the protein CASSSGQGAGGYTF.

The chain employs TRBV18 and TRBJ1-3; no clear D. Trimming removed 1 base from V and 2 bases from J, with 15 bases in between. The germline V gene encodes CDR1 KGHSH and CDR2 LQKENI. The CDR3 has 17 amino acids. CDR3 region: CASSPLDAQTTGNTIYF. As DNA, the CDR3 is TGTGCCAGCTCACCACTGGACGCTCAGACTACTGGAAACACCATATATTTT.

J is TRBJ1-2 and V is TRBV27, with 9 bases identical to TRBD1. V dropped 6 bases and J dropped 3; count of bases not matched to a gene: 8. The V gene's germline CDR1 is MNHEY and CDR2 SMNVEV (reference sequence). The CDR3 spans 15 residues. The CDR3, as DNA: TGTGCCAGCAGCTCCCCGGGACAGGGACACTATGGCTACACCTTC. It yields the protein CASSSPGQGHYGYTF.